What follows are 4 T cell receptor beta chains derived from one specimen sequenced in a study of blood T cell repertoires in COVID-19 (dated by TCRdb to 2020 to 2022). The library was made by the immunoSEQ multiplex PCR assay. TCRdb took over this immuneACCESS table, retaining in-frame rearrangements with V and J assigned. Such tables are incomplete; in checked studies, under half of the missing clones stem from an unresolved V gene, and the remainder is unexplained. The sample profile shows 100,000 to 150,000 clones; under 85% of them were found once. 12% of the sample belongs to the ten largest clones. Material: peripheral blood. Receptors originate from a man between 60 and 70 years old with acute or convalescent COVID-19.

This chain uses TRBV9 with TRBJ2-5; 7 bases fit TRBD1. The CDR3 extends over 14 amino acids. V was clipped by 3 bases and J by 2 bases; unmatched bases: 4. The germline CDR1 and CDR2 sequences are SGDLS and YYNGEE. CDR3: CASSAGGRQETQYF. CDR3 in DNA: TGTGCCAGCAGCGCAGGGGGACGGCAAGAGACCCAGTACTTC. Full variable domain (missing parts from reference TRBV9 and TRBJ2-5): DSGVTQTPKHLITATGQRVTLRCSPRSGDLSVYWYQQSLDQGLQFLIQYYNGEERAKGNILERFSAQQFPDLHSELNLSSLELGDSALYFCASSAGGRQETQYFGPGTRLLVL.

This chain joins TRBV5-1 and TRBJ2-2, with a tentative D call TRBD1 (6 bases). V was clipped by 0 bases and J by 5 bases, with 8 bases between them. Germline V gene data show CDR1 as SGHRS and CDR2 as YFSETQ. The CDR3 totals 14 residues. The CDR3 DNA reads TGCGCCAGCAGCTTGGGGCAGGGGACCGGGGAGCTGTTTTTT. The encoded protein is CASSLGQGTGELFF. Looking up the rest from reference TRBV5-1 and TRBJ2-2 gives the full variable domain: KAGVTQTPRYLIKTRGQQVTLSCSPISGHRSVSWYQQTPGQGLQFLFEYFSETQRNKGNFPGRFSGRQFSNSRSEMNVSTLELGDSALYLCASSLGQGTGELFFGEGSRLTVL.

The chain carries TRBV6-6 and TRBJ1-4, with TRBD1 matching over 8 bases. CDR1 and CDR2 from the germline V gene are MNHNY and SVGAGI (reference sequence). The CDR3 extends over 16 amino acids. V was clipped by 7 bases and J by 2 bases; unmatched bases: 9. CDR3 protein: CASKSSRGLTNEKLFF. Written as DNA, the CDR3 is TGTGCCAGCAAGTCGTCCAGGGGGCTTACTAATGAAAAACTGTTTTTT.

This clone turned up a few times. The rearrangement joins TRBV30 to TRBJ2-2; D may be TRBD2 (6 bases). Trimming cost V 4 bases and J 3 bases, with 15 bases left between them. CDR1 and CDR2 (germline): GTSNPN, SVGIG (reference sequence). The CDR3 is 15 residues long. The CDR3, as DNA: TGTGCCTGGATTAGGCGGGAACGATACACCGGGGAGCTGTTTTTT. As protein: CAWIRRERYTGELFF.